Only a few counts were recorded for the clone carrying this T cell receptor beta chain. Its matching antigen is unknown. This sample was taken from a study of T cells in localized non-small cell lung cancer. Whole-study results and caveats: Uninvolved adjacent lung had the highest recorded T cell clonality, with tumor below it. Turning up in adjacent lung were a median approximately 58 of the top 100 tumor clones. Blood T cell density predicted longer survival; adjacent-lung clonality, shorter. Analysis by sequencing included only one tumor region, so heterogeneity remains possible.

Clones were read by immunoSEQ multiplex PCR, and TCRdb kept only the in-frame ones, dropping some. The table has 70,000 or so clones, approximately 84% seen once. CDR3 length: 14 amino acids. The germline CDR1 and CDR2 sequences are LGHNA and YNFKEQ. V was trimmed by 2 bases and J by 5 bases, leaving 10 bases between them. Sample: peripheral blood, taken before any cancer treatment. V gene TRBV4-2 combines with J gene TRBJ1-5; D unresolved. This clonotype was obtained from a female donor older than 55 with stage I lung adenocarcinoma. The CDR3 protein is CASSQPDSYQPQHF. CDR3 nucleotide sequence: TGTGCCAGCAGCCAACCAGATTCTTATCAGCCCCAGCATTTT.